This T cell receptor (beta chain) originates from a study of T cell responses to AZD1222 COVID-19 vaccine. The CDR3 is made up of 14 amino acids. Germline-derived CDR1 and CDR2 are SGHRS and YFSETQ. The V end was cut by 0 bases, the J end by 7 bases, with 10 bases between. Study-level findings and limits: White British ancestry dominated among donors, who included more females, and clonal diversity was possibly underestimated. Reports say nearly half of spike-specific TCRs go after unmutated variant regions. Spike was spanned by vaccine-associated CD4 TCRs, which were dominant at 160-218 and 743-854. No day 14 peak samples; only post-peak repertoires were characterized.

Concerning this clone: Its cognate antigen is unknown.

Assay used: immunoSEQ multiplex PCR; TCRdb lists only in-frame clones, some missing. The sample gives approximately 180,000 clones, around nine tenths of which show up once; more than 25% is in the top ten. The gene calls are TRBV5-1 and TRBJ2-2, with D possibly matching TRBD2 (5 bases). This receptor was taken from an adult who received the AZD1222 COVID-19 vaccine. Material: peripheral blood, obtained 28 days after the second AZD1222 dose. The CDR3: CASSLADGIGELFF. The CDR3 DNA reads TGCGCCAGCAGCTTGGCCGACGGGATCGGGGAGCTGTTTTTT.